The rows below give T cell receptor beta chains drawn from one sample of a study of cytotoxic CD8 clonotypes in ibrutinib-treated CLL. Sequenced by immunoSEQ multiplex PCR; TCRdb stores in-frame clones only, minus some. The top ten clones hold approximately 15% of a sample with around 15,000 clones, 80% to 85% of them seen once. Source: PBMCs, taken before ibrutinib treatment. These receptors were taken from a human donor with chronic lymphocytic leukemia. Each CDR3 is given with its conserved first and last residue. The D gene is left open where the match is weak. The size entry is marked missing in some rows and otherwise reads once, few, many or a size class.

abundance | d_gene | j_gene | v_gene | CDR3nt | CDR3aa
NA | NA | TRBJ1-2 | TRBV7-3 | TGTGCCAGCAGCCGACTTGGGGGGAAGGGCTACACCTTC | CASSRLGGKGYTF
NA | NA | TRBJ1-2 | TRBV28 | TGTGCCAGCAGCAAATCAGGGTACGATGACTATGGCTACACCTTC | CASSKSGYDDYGYTF
NA | TRBD2 | TRBJ2-2 | TRBV6-6 | TGTGCCAGCAGAACCGGGACTACTAACACCGGGGAGCTGTTTTTT | CASRTGTTNTGELFF
few | NA | TRBJ2-1 | TRBV5-1 | TGCGCCAGCAGCCTGGTAGGGGGGGAGGCTATAAGATACAATGAGCAGTTCTTC | CASSLVGGEAIRYNEQFF
NA | NA | TRBJ2-3 | TRBV20-1 | TGCAGTGGTCCCGGGGTAGATACGCAGTATTTT | CSGPGVDTQYF
NA | NA | TRBJ1-2 | TRBV7-2 | TGTGCCAGCAGCTCGGACCCCGACTATGGCTACACCTTC | CASSSDPDYGYTF
NA | TRBD2 | TRBJ2-7 | TRBV9 | TGTGCCAGCGCTGCGGGAGAGTACGAGCAGTACTTC | CASAAGEYEQYF
NA | TRBD1 | TRBJ1-5 | TRBV9 | TGTGCCAGCAGCGTAGATGGCAGGGGGCAGAATCAGCCCCAGCATTTT | CASSVDGRGQNQPQHF
NA | NA | TRBJ2-7 | TRBV25-1 | TGTGCCAGCAGTGAATTAGAGGGGGTAGATGCCTACGAGCAGTACTTC | CASSELEGVDAYEQYF
few | NA | TRBJ1-5 | TRBV15 | TGTGCCACCAGCACCGCAGGGGATCAGCCCCAGCATTTT | CATSTAGDQPQHF
few | NA | TRBJ1-2 | TRBV19 | TGTGCCAGTAGCCTGGAGGTAACTTATGGCTACACCTTC | CASSLEVTYGYTF
NA | NA | TRBJ2-5 | TRBV6-5 | TGTGCCAGCAGTTATTATCCGGGAGTGGAGACCCAGTACTTC | CASSYYPGVETQYF
NA | NA | TRBJ1-1 | TRBV7-9 | TGTGCCAGCAGCTCCCCGCCCGGCACTGAAGCTTTCTTT | CASSSPPGTEAFF
NA | TRBD1 | TRBJ2-5 | TRBV7-8 | TGTGCCAGCCGGGGGACAGGGGGACAAGAGACCCAGTACTTC | CASRGTGGQETQYF
NA | NA | TRBJ2-3 | TRBV13 | TGTGCCAGCAGCTTAGAGAGAGATACGCAGTATTTT | CASSLERDTQYF
NA | NA | TRBJ1-1 | TRBV6-5 | TGTGCCAGCAGGGGCATTGGGAGGAACACTGAAGCTTTCTTT | CASRGIGRNTEAFF
NA | TRBD1 | TRBJ2-1 | TRBV28 | TGTGCCAGCAGCCTCTTTAAAGGGGGCTGGGGGAATGAGGGGCAGTTCTTC | CASSLFKGGWGNEGQFF
NA | NA | TRBJ2-6 | TRBV10-3 | TGTGCCATCAGTGAGACAGACTCTGGGGCCAACGTCCTGACTTTC | CAISETDSGANVLTF
NA | NA | TRBJ1-4 | TRBV28 | TGTGCCAGCAGTTTAGGGCAGGGAGGGGAAAAACTGTTTTTT | CASSLGQGGEKLFF
NA | TRBD1 | TRBJ2-7 | TRBV5-4 | TGTGCCAGCAGCTTGGCCGGGACAGGTGTGGTCTACGAGCAGTACTTC | CASSLAGTGVVYEQYF
NA | TRBD1 | TRBJ2-3 | TRBV28 | TGTGCCAGCAGTATGACAGGGGGCGAAGATACGCAGTATTTT | CASSMTGGEDTQYF
few | NA | TRBJ1-4 | TRBV2 | TGTGCCAGCATCGACAGGGAAAAACTGTTTTTT | CASIDREKLFF
NA | NA | TRBJ2-3 | TRBV11-3 | TGTGCCAGCAGCTTGCAGGGAGATACGCAGTATTTT | CASSLQGDTQYF
NA | TRBD2 | TRBJ2-2 | TRBV28 | TGTGCCAGCACTGACGGGAGGGGGATCGGGGAGCTGTTTTTT | CASTDGRGIGELFF
NA | TRBD2 | TRBJ2-1 | TRBV19 | TGTGCCAGTAGTATTAAAGGCCTAGCGGGAGCCCGAACCTACAATGAGCAGTTCTTC | CASSIKGLAGARTYNEQFF
few | NA | TRBJ2-1 | TRBV12-5 | TGTGCTAGTGGTTTGGTAGTAGGGGGGGTTACCGGTGAGCAGTTCTTC | CASGLVVGGVTGEQFF
NA | TRBD1 | TRBJ1-2 | TRBV28 | TGTGCCAGCAGTTTATCCGCAGGGGGAGCTAACTATGGCTACACCTTC | CASSLSAGGANYGYTF
NA | TRBD1 | TRBJ1-5 | TRBV2 | TGTGCCAGCACAGGACAGGGACGGGACCAGCCCCAGCATTTT | CASTGQGRDQPQHF
NA | NA | TRBJ1-2 | TRBV6-5 | TGTGCCAGCAGTCCCCAGGGTCGTGGCTACACCTTC | CASSPQGRGYTF
NA | NA | TRBJ1-5 | TRBV23-1 | TGCGCCAGCAGTATGAAAGGTTCTTTTCATCAGCCCCAGCATTTT | CASSMKGSFHQPQHF
NA | NA | TRBJ1-5 | TRBV7-9 | TGTGCCAGCAGCTTGGGGCAGCCTGGGGGGCCCCAGCATTTT | CASSLGQPGGPQHF
NA | NA | TRBJ2-6 | TRBV28 | TGTGCCAGCAGTTTCATTCCGCCACAGGCCAACGTCCTGACTTTC | CASSFIPPQANVLTF
few | NA | TRBJ2-7 | TRBV6-5 | TGTGCCAGCAGTCAGGGACAAGCCTACGAGCAGTACTTC | CASSQGQAYEQYF
NA | NA | TRBJ2-1 | TRBV2 | TGTGCCAGCAGTGAGATGTTCGGAGGGCTCTCCTACAATGAGCAGTTCTTC | CASSEMFGGLSYNEQFF
NA | NA | TRBJ2-1 | TRBV7-2 | TGTGCCAGCAGACCGGACTTGTCCTACAATGAGCAGTTCTTC | CASRPDLSYNEQFF
NA | NA | TRBJ2-2 | TRBV11-2 | TGTGCCAGCAGTTTTCTTGAGGGTCTGGGCGGGGAGCTGTTTTTT | CASSFLEGLGGELFF
NA | NA | TRBJ2-1 | TRBV29-1 | TGCAGCGGTTGCCCCGGGACATCCAACGGGGAGCAGTTCTTC | CSGCPGTSNGEQFF
NA | NA | TRBJ2-1 | TRBV27 | TGTGCCAGCAGTTTCCCCAGCCGCCATGAGCAGTTCTTC | CASSFPSRHEQFF
NA | NA | TRBJ2-1 | TRBV28 | TGTGCCAGCAGGACCTTGTTCTCATTTGGGTCTAATGAGCAGTTCTTC | CASRTLFSFGSNEQFF
NA | TRBD2 | TRBJ2-7 | TRBV9 | TGTGCCAGCAGCGTAAACAGCGGGAGCGGGTACGAGCAGTACTTC | CASSVNSGSGYEQYF
once | TRBD2 | TRBJ2-1 | TRBV10-1 | TGCGCCAGCAGTGAGTCCCGCGGGAGCTCCTACAATGAGCAGTTCTTC | CASSESRGSSYNEQFF